The 5 T cell receptor beta chains reported below all come from one sample, sequenced in a study of blood T cell repertoires in COVID-19. The data were produced by immunoSEQ multiplex PCR, yet TCRdb's version contains in-frame clones alone and is incomplete. The data hold fewer than 450,000 clones, with under 95% observed a single time. The sequencing sample was made of peripheral blood. The receptors were sampled from a woman aged 18-29 years who had recovered from COVID-19.

The chain joins TRBV4-3 to TRBJ2-5; the D gene is possibly TRBD1 (6 bases). The CDR3 has 16 amino acids. V was cut by 3 bases and J by 0 bases, with 14 bases left in between. The V gene's germline CDR1 is LGHNA and CDR2 YSLEER. DNA of the CDR3: TGCGCCAGCAGCCAGGGGCCCGGGACAAACCAAGAGACCCAGTACTTC. Translating it yields CASSQGPGTNQETQYF.

This rearrangement joins TRBV6-5 to TRBJ2-7; a weak D match, TRBD1 (6 bases). The CDR3 is 15 residues long. The germline CDR1 and CDR2 sequences are MNHEY and SVGAGI. V was pared by 6 bases and J by 1 base, with 16 bases between. CDR3 amino acids: CASRGLGAFSYEQYV. DNA for the CDR3: TGTGCCAGCAGGGGGCTGGGGGCCTTTTCCTACGAGCAGTACGTC.

The gene calls are TRBV10-1 and TRBJ2-7, with D perhaps TRBD1 (6 bases). Looked up from germline, CDR1 is WNHNN and CDR2 is SYGVQD (reference sequence). Trimming shortened V by 2 bases and J by 1 base, and 9 bases separated the two germline ends. The CDR3 loop spans 14 amino acids. The DNA of the CDR3 is TGCGCCAGCAGTGAGGAGGACAGATCCTACGAGCAGTACGTC. Protein product: CASSEEDRSYEQYV.

The chain joins TRBV27 to TRBJ2-7, with 9 bases aligning to TRBD1. The CDR3 runs 13 residues. The V gene's germline CDR1 is MNHEY and CDR2 SMNVEV (reference sequence). Unmatched junction bases numbered 3, after V lost 5 bases and J lost 4 bases. The CDR3 spells CASSPGQGYEQYV. The CDR3 nucleotides read TGTGCCAGCAGTCCAGGACAGGGGTACGAGCAGTACGTC.

The chain is built from TRBV6-6 and TRBJ2-7; TRBD1 aligns across 7 bases. The V gene end was trimmed by 0 bases and the J gene end by 4 bases; junction bases not matched to a gene: 6. This CDR3 comprises 15 residues. The V gene's germline CDR1 is MNHNY and CDR2 SVGAGI (reference sequence). The CDR3 here is CASSYSPGQMYEQYV. The CDR3 nucleotides are TGTGCCAGCAGTTACTCACCGGGACAGATGTACGAGCAGTACGTC.